This T cell receptor beta chain was recovered during a study of beta chain features in type 1 diabetes. Details on this clone: Its antigen is unidentified.

Overall study findings and caveats: TCRB CDR3s from Type 1 diabetes patients were moderately but significantly shorter in all four CD4+ subsets.

Isolated RNA was reverse transcribed in full, so expressed TCRB transcripts were sequenced. The assay was immunoSEQ multiplex PCR, and TCRdb's table has in-frame clones only and misses some. The repertoire holds tens of thousands of clones, with 68% as singletons. Source material: stem cell memory CD4+ T cells from blood. This receptor was identified in a woman between 40 and 55 years old with type 1 diabetes.

CDR3: CASSVGREQYF. In DNA form, the CDR3 reads TGTGCCAGCAGTGTGGGGCGAGAGCAGTACTTC. V usage is TRBV2 and J usage is TRBJ2-7; D is possibly TRBD1 (5 bases). This CDR3 comprises 11 residues. Germline CDR1 SNHLY, CDR2 FYNNEI. The V gene lost 4 bases and the J gene lost 7 bases, with 8 bases spanning the gap.